This T cell receptor (beta chain) comes out of a study of shared clonotypes between healthy human individuals. Study context: The donor group consisted of two women and a few men, aged 18 to 49. Broader study findings: Only blood was sampled; tissue repertoires likely differ.

TCRdb keeps only in-frame clones here, not all; method: immunoSEQ multiplex PCR. The sample contains around 2,000,000 clones, over 85% of which appear only once. Naive CD8 cells lacked CD45RO, underwent positive selection for CCR7 and left out terminally differentiated effector memory CD45RA+ cells. For this clone: Its antigen remains unknown.

The receptor comes from a man between 18 and 35 years old in good health. Sequenced material: naive CD8+ T cells sorted from blood.

CDR3 sequence: CASSEFRDRDTGELFF. The CDR3, as DNA: TGCGCCAGCAGTGAGTTCCGGGACAGGGACACCGGGGAGCTGTTTTTT. The chain has TRBV10-1 and TRBJ2-2; 9 bases fit TRBD1. This CDR3 region has 16 residues. Germline-derived CDR1 and CDR2 are WNHNN and SYGVQD (reference sequence). V lost 1 base to trimming and J lost 3 bases; unmatched junction nucleotides: 3.